Listed below are T cell receptor beta chains from one sample, sequenced in a study of shared clonotypes between healthy human individuals. Profiling relied on immunoSEQ multiplex PCR, and the TCRdb table lists in-frame clones only, not all of them. The sample holds approximately 2.5 million clones, over 85% seen once. The material sequenced was naive CD4+ T cells sorted from blood. The receptors shown here come from a man aged 18 to 30 in good health. CDR3s include the opening cysteine and the closing phenylalanine or tryptophan. D genes are given only for firm matches. The size field is filled for only some rows; it gives once, few, many or a size class.

>TRBJ1-1|TRBV6-5|NA|NA
TGTGCCAGCAGTCGACAGGTGAACACTGAAGCTTTCTTT
CASSRQVNTEAFF
>TRBJ2-1|TRBV30|NA|NA
TGTGCCTGGAGTGTACGGCTTGGGGATGAGCAGTTCTTC
CAWSVRLGDEQFF
>TRBJ2-7|TRBV11-2|NA|once
TGTGCCAGCAGCTACCCTTTTGGATCCTACGAGCAGTACTTC
CASSYPFGSYEQYF
>TRBJ1-2|TRBV5-1|NA|once
TGCGCCAGCAGCTCAGACGGGACTAACTATGGCTACACCTTC
CASSSDGTNYGYTF
>TRBJ2-3|TRBV11-2|NA|NA
TGTGCCAGCAGCTCCGTTGGGGCGAGGAGCACAGATACGCAGTATTTT
CASSSVGARSTDTQYF
>TRBJ2-6|TRBV27|TRBD2|NA
TGTGCCAGCAGTTGGCGGGGGACCGGGGCCAACGTCCTGACTTTC
CASSWRGTGANVLTF
>TRBJ1-1|TRBV6-5|NA|few
TGTGCCAGCAGTTACCTTGGGGGGAACACTGAAGCTTTCTTT
CASSYLGGNTEAFF
>TRBJ2-7|TRBV21-1|NA|NA
TGTGCCAGCAGCAAAGGGGAGGACAGCGCAACTAGCGGGACGCCCTACGAGCAGTACTTC
CASSKGEDSATSGTPYEQYF
>TRBJ1-2|TRBV18|TRBD1|NA
TGTGCCAGCTCACCACCCGACGGGACAGGGGGCTATGGCTACACCTTC
CASSPPDGTGGYGYTF
>TRBJ1-3|TRBV7-9|NA|NA
TGTGCCAGCAGCTTACAGGGCGCCTCTGGAAACACCATATATTTT
CASSLQGASGNTIYF
>TRBJ1-4|TRBV2|NA|NA
TGTGCCAGCAGCCCACAGGATGAAAAACTGTTTTTT
CASSPQDEKLFF
>TRBJ1-3|TRBV5-1|NA|NA
TGCGCCAGCAGCCCTACAACTCACTCTGGAAACACCATATATTTT
CASSPTTHSGNTIYF
>TRBJ1-3|TRBV7-2|NA|NA
TGTGCCAGCAGCTTAAGCCAACAAATTGAACCCATATATTTT
CASSLSQQIEPIYF
>TRBJ1-3|TRBV7-8|NA|NA
TGTGCCAGCAGCTTACGCGGACTGGGGTCTGACTCTGGAAACACCATATATTTT
CASSLRGLGSDSGNTIYF
>TRBJ2-1|TRBV6-5|TRBD1|NA
TGTGCCAGCAGGGGGACAGGGGGCCCTTACAATGAGCAGTTCTTC
CASRGTGGPYNEQFF
>TRBJ1-3|TRBV6-6|NA|NA
TGTGCCACCAAAAATGCTGGAAACACCATATATTTT
CATKNAGNTIYF
>TRBJ2-7|TRBV7-8|NA|once
TGTGCCAGCAGCTTAGGCTACCTACAGGAGAGAGACCCCTACGAGCAGTACTTC
CASSLGYLQERDPYEQYF
>TRBJ2-7|TRBV19|NA|NA
TGTGCCAGTAGCCCCGCCGCGGCCGGGGGCTACGAGCAGTACTTC
CASSPAAAGGYEQYF
>TRBJ1-1|TRBV20-1|NA|NA
TGCAGTGCCCCGGAGGAGACTGAAGCTTTCTTT
CSAPEETEAFF
>TRBJ2-5|TRBV5-1|NA|NA
TGCGCCAGCAGCTCGGGACCGCAAGAGACCCAGTACTTC
CASSSGPQETQYF
>TRBJ2-2|TRBV7-2|TRBD2|once
TGTGCCAGCAGCCTTGGCGGGAGTGGCACCGGGGAGCTGTTTTTT
CASSLGGSGTGELFF
>TRBJ2-1|TRBV11-3|NA|NA
TGTGCCAGCAGCTTTAGTGGTAATGAGCAGTTCTTC
CASSFSGNEQFF
>TRBJ1-3|TRBV29-1|NA|NA
TGCAGCGTTGGCTGGAACTCTGGAAACACCATATATTTT
CSVGWNSGNTIYF
>TRBJ1-4|TRBV6-1|TRBD1|once
TGTGCCAGCAGTGAAACAGGGGGGAATGAAAAACTGTTTTTT
CASSETGGNEKLFF
>TRBJ1-2|TRBV28|NA|NA
TGTGCCAGCAGTTTATTCCCACGCGGCAGAGGAGGCTACACCTTC
CASSLFPRGRGGYTF